The present T cell receptor beta chain was sequenced within a study of OX40 agonist ivuxolimab in advanced cancers. As for the study in general: Dose-escalation patients had hepatocellular carcinoma, melanoma, renal cell or head and neck cancer.

The sample holds a few counts of this clone. Method: immunoSEQ multiplex PCR; TCRdb's copy keeps in-frame clones and lacks some. The table has more than 55,000 clones, approximately 85% seen once. The V and J ends lost 1 base and 2 bases respectively, with 17 bases between them. The length of the CDR3 is 17 residues. CDR1 and CDR2 from the germline V gene are SEHNR and FQNEAQ (reference sequence). This specimen consisted of CD4+ or CD8+ T cells sorted from blood, obtained in a trial of the OX40 agonist ivuxolimab. The V and J genes are TRBV7-9 and TRBJ2-5; a weak D match, TRBD2 (6 bases). This clonotype was sampled from an adult with an advanced solid tumor such as melanoma, head and neck, liver or kidney cancer. CDR3 region: CASSLESLGLLQETQYF. CDR3 bases: TGTGCCAGCAGCTTAGAGAGCTTGGGACTTCTACAAGAGACCCAGTACTTC.